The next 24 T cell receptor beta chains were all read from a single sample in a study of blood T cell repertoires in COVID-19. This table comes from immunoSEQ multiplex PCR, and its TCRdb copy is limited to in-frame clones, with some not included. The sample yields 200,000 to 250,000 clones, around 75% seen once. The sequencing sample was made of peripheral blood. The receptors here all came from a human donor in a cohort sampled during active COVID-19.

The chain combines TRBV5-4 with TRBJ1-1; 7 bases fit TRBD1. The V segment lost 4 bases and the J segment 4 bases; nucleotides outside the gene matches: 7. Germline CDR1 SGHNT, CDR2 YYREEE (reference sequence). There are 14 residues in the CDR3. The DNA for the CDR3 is TGTGCCAGCAGCGCCCACAGGGGAACCACTGAAGCTTTCTTT. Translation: CASSAHRGTTEAFF.

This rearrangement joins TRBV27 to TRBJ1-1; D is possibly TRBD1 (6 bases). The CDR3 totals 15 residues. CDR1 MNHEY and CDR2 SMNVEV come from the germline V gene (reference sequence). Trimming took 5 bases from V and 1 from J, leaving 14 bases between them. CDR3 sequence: CASSLQGHTNTEAFF. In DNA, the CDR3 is TGTGCCAGCAGTCTGCAGGGACATACGAACACTGAAGCTTTCTTT.

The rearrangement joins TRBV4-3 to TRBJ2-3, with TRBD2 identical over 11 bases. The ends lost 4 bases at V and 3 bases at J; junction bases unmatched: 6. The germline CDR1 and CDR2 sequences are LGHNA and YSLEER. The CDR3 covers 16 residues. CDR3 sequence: CASSPLAGGATDTQYF. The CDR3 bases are TGCGCCAGCAGCCCTCTAGCGGGAGGAGCTACAGATACGCAGTATTTT.

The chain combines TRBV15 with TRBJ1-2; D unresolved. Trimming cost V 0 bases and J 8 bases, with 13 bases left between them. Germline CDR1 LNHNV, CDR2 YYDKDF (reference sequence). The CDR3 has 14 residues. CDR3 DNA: TGTGCCACCAGCAGAGATCGCGCAGGTGGGGGCTACACCTTC. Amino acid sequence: CATSRDRAGGGYTF.

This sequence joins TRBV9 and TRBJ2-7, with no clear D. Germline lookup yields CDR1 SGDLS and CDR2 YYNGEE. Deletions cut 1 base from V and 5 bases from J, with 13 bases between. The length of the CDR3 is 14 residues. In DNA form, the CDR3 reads TGTGCCAGCAGCGTAACCCAGGTTGCCCACGAGCAGTACTTC. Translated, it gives CASSVTQVAHEQYF.

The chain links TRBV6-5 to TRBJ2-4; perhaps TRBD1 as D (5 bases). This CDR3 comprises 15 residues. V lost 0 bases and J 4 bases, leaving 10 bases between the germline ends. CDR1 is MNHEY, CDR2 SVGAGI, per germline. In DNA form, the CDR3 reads TGTGCCAGCAGTTACTCGGGGCAGGGAAAAAACATTCAGTACTTC. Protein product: CASSYSGQGKNIQYF.

In DNA, the CDR3 is TGTGCCAGCAGACTAGCGGGAGCCTACCACGAGCAGTACTTC. As protein: CASRLAGAYHEQYF. V is TRBV28 and J is TRBJ2-7, with TRBD2 identical over 11 bases. Trimming removed 6 bases from V and 5 bases from J; junction bases left unmatched: 6. Germline V CDR1 and CDR2: MDHEN, SYDVKM. The CDR3 runs 14 residues.

In DNA form, the CDR3 reads TGCGCCAGCAGCTTGGCCGGGAGCGGTCAAGGCACAGATACGCAGTATTTT. It specifies CASSLAGSGQGTDTQYF. V usage is TRBV5-1 and J usage is TRBJ2-3; TRBD2 is a possible D gene (6 bases). The CDR3 contains 17 residues. Germline V gives CDR1 SGHRS, CDR2 YFSETQ. Trimming pared 0 bases from V and 1 base from J, leaving 15 bases between.

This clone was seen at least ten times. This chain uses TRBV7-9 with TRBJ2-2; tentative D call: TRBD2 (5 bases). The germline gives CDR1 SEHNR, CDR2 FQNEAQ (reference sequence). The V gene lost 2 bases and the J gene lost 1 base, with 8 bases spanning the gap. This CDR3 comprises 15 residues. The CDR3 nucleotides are TGTGCCAGCAGCTTACTCCGGGGGAACACCGGGGAGCTGTTTTTT. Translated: CASSLLRGNTGELFF.

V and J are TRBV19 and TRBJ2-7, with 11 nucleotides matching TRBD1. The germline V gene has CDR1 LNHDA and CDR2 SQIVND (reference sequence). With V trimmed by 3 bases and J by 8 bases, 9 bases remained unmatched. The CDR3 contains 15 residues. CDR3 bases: TGTGCCAGTAGTATCATCCGGGACAGGGGGGCTAAGCAGTACTTC. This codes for CASSIIRDRGAKQYF.

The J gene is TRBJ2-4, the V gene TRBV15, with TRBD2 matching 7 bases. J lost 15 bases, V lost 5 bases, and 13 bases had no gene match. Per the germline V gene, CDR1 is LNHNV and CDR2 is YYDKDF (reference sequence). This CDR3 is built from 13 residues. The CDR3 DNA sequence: TGTGCCACCAGCTCGGACACGGGGGGAGGTTGGTACTTC. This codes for CATSSDTGGGWYF. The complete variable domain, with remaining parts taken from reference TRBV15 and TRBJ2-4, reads DAMVIQNPRYQVTQFGKPVTLSCSQTLNHNVMYWYQQKSSQAPKLLFHYYDKDFNNEADTPDNFQSRRPNTSFCFLDIRSPGLGDTAMYLCATSSDTGGGWYFGAGTRLSVL.

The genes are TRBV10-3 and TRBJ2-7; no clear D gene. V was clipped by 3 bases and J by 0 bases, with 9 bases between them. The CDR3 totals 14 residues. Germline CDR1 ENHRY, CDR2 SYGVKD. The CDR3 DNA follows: TGTGCCATCAGTGACGAGGTTAGCTCCTACGAGCAGTACTTC. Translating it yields CAISDEVSSYEQYF.

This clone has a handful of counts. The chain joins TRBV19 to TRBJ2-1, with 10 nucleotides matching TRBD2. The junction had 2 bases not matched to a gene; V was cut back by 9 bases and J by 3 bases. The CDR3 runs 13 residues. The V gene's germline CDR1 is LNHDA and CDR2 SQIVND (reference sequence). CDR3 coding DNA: TGTGCCAGCGCTAGCGGGAGCTACAATGAGCAGTTCTTC. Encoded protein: CASASGSYNEQFF.

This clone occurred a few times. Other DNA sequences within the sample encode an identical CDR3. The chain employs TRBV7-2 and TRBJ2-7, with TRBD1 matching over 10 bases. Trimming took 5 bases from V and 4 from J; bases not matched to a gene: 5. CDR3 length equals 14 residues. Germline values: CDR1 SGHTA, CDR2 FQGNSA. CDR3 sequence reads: CASSPDRGRYEQYF. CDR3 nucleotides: TGTGCCAGCAGCCCCGACAGGGGGCGGTACGAGCAGTACTTC.

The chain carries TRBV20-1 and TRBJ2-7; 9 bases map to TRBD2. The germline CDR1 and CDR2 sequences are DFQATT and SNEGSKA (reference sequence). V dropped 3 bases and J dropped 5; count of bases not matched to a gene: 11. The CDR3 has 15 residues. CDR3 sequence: CSASLGLAGIDEQYF. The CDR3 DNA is TGCAGTGCTAGTTTGGGACTAGCCGGAATCGACGAGCAGTACTTC.

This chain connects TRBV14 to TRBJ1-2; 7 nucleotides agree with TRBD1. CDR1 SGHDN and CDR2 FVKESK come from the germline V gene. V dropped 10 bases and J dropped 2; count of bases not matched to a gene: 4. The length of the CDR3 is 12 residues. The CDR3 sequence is CANETGNYGYTF. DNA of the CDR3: TGTGCCAACGAGACAGGGAACTATGGCTACACCTTC.

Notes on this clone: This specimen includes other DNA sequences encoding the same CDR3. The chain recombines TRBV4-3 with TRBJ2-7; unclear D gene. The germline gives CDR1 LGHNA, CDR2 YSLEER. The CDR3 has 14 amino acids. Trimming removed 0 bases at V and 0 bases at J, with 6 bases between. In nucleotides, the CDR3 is TGCGCCAGCAGCCAAGACAGGTACTCCTACGAGCAGTACTTC. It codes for CASSQDRYSYEQYF.

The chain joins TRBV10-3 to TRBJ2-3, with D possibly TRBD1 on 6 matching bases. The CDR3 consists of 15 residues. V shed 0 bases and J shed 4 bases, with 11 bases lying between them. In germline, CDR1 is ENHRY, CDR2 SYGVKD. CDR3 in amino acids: CAISESGRGPDTQYF. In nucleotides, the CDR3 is TGTGCCATCAGTGAGTCGGGCAGGGGTCCAGATACGCAGTATTTT.

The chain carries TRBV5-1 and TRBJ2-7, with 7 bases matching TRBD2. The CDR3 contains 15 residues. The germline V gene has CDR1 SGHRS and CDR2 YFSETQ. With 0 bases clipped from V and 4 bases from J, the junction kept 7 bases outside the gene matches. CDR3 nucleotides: TGCGCCAGCAGCTTGGTTGCGGGAGCAAGGTACGAGCAGTACTTC. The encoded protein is CASSLVAGARYEQYF.

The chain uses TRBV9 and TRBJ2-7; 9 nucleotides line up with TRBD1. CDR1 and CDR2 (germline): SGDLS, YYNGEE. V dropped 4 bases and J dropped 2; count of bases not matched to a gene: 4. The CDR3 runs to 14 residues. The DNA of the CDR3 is TGTGCCAGCAGCCCCGGGACAGGGACCTACGAGCAGTACTTC. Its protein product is CASSPGTGTYEQYF.

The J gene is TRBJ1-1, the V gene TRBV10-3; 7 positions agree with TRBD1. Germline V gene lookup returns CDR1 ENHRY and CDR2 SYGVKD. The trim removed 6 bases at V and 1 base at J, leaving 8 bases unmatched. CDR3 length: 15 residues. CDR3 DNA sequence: TGTGCCATCAGGGGCCCTGGACAGGAGAACACTGAAGCTTTCTTT. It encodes CAIRGPGQENTEAFF.

Here the CDR3 DNA reads TGTGCCAGCCGAATCGAAGGGAGGGCCGGGGAGCTGTTTTTT. This encodes CASRIEGRAGELFF. The chain combines TRBV6-4 with TRBJ2-2; 7 bases map to TRBD2. V gave up 8 bases and J gave up 6 bases; unmatched junction bases: 9. The length of the CDR3 is 14 residues. Germline V gene sequence: CDR1 MRHNA, CDR2 SNTAGT.

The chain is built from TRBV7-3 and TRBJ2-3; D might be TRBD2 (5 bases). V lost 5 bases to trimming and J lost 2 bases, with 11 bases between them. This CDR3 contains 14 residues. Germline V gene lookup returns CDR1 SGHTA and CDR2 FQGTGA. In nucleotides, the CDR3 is TGTGCCAGCAGCCAACTAGTGCACACAGATACGCAGTATTTT. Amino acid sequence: CASSQLVHTDTQYF.

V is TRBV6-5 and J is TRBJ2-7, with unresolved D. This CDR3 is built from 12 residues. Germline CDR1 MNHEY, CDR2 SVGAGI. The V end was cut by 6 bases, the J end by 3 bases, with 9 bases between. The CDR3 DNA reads TGTGCCAGCAGGGAGAACTACTACGAGCAGTACTTC. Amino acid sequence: CASRENYYEQYF.